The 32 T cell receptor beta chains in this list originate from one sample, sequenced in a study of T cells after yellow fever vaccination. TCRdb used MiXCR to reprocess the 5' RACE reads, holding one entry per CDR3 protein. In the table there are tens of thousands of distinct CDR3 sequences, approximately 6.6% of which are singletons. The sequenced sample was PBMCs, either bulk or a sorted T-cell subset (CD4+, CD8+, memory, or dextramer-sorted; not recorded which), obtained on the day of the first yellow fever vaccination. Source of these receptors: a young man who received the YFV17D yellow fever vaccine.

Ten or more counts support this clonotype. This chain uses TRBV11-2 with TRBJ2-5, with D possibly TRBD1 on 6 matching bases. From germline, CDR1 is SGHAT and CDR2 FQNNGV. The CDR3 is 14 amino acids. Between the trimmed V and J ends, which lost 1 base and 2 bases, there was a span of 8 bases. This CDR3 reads CASSLGQVQETQYF. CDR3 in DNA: TGTGCCAGCAGCTTAGGACAGGTGCAAGAGACCCAGTACTTC.

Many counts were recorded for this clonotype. CDR3 residues: CASSYYNEQFF. CDR3 nucleotide sequence: TGTGCCAGCAGCTACTACAATGAGCAGTTCTTC. This sequence joins TRBV7-2 and TRBJ2-1; no clear D gene. This CDR3 spans 11 amino acids. V was shortened by 4 bases and J by 3 bases, with 1 base between the two germline ends. Looked up from germline, CDR1 is SGHTA and CDR2 is FQGNSA.

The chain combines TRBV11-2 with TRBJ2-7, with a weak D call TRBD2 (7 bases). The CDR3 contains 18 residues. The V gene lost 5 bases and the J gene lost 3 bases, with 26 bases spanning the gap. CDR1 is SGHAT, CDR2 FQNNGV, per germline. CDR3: CASSIRGWGGEDDYEQYF. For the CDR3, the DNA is TGTGCCAGCAGCATCAGGGGTTGGGGGGGCGAGGACGACTACGAGCAGTACTTC.

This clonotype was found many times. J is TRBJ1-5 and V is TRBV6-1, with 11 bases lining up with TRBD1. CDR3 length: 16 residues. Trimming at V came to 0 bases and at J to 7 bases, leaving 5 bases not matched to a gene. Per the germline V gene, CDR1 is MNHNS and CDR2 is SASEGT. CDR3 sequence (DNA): TGTGCCAGCAGTGAAGCGGAGGGGACAGGGGGACAGCCCCAGCATTTT. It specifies CASSEAEGTGGQPQHF.

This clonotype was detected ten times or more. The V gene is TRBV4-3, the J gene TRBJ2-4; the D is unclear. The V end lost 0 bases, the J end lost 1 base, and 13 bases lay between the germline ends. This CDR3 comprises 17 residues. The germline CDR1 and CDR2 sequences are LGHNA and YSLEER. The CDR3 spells CASSQDRAIRAKNIQYF. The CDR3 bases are TGCGCCAGCAGCCAAGATAGGGCTATAAGGGCCAAAAACATTCAGTACTTC.

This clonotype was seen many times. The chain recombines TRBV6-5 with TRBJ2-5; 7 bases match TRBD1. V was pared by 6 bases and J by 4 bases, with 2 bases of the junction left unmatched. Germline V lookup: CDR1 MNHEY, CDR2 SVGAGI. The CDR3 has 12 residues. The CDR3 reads CASRSGGETQYF. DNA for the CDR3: TGTGCCAGCAGGTCAGGGGGAGAGACCCAGTACTTC.

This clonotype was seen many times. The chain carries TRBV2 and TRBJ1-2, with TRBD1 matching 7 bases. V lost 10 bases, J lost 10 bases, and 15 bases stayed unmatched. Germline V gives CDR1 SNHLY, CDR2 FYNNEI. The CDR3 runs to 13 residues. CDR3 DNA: TGTGCCACCACACGGACAGGCCGTCTTGACTACACCTTC. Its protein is CATTRTGRLDYTF.

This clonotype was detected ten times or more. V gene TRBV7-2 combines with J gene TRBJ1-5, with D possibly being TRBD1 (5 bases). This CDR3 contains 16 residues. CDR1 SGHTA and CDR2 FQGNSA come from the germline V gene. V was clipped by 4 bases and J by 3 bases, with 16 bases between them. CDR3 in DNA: TGTGCCAGCAGCTCCGGGGCATCCCGGTCCAATCAGCCCCAGCATTTT. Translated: CASSSGASRSNQPQHF.

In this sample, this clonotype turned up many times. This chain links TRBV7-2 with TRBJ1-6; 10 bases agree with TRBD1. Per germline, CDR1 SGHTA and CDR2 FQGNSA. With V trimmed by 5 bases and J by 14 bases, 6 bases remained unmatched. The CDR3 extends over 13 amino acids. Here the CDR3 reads CASSQRDRGTLHF. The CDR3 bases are TGTGCCAGCAGCCAACGGGACAGGGGAACCCTCCACTTT.

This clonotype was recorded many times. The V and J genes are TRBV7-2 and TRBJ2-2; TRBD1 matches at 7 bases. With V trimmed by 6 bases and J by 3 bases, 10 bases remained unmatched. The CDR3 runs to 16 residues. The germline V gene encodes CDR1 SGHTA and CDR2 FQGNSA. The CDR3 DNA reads TGTGCCAGCAGGTTATCCAGGGGGTTCGACACCGGGGAGCTGTTTTTT. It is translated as CASRLSRGFDTGELFF.

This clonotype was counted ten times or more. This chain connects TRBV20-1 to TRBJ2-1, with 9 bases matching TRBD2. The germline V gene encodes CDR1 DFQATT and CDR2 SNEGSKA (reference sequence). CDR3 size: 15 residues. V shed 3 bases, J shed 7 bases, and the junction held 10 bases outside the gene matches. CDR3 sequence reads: CSASYLGLAGNEQFF. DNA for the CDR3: TGCAGTGCTAGTTACCTGGGGCTAGCGGGGAATGAGCAGTTCTTC.

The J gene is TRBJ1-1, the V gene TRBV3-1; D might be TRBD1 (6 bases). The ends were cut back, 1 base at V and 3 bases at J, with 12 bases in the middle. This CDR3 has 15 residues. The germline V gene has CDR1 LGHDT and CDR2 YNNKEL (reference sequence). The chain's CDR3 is CASSQGGGLDTEAFF. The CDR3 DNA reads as TGTGCCAGCAGCCAAGGCGGGGGGCTGGACACTGAAGCTTTCTTT.

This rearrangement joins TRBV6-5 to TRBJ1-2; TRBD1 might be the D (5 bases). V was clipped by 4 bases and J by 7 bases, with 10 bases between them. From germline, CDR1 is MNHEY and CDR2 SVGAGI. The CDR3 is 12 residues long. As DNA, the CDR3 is TGTGCCAGCAGTTCGTTTGGGGGTGGCTACACCTTC. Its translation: CASSSFGGGYTF.

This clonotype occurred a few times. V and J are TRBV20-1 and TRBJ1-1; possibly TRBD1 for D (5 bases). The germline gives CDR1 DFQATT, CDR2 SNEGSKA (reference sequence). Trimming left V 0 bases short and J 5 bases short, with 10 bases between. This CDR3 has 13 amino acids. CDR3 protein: CSARETGGTEAFF. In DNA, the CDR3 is TGCAGTGCTAGAGAAACAGGTGGGACTGAAGCTTTCTTT.

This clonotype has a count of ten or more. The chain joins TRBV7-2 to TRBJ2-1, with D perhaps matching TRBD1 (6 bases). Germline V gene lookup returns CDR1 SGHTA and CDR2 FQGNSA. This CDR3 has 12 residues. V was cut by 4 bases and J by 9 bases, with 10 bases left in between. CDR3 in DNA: TGTGCCAGCAGCTCACAGGGCATTGAGCAGTTCTTC. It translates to CASSSQGIEQFF.

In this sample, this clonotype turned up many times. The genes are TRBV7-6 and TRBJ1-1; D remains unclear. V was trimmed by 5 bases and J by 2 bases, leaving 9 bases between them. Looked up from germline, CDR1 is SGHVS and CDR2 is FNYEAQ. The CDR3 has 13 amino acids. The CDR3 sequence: CASSLQDNTEAFF. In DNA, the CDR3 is TGTGCCAGCAGCCTCCAAGATAACACTGAAGCTTTCTTT.

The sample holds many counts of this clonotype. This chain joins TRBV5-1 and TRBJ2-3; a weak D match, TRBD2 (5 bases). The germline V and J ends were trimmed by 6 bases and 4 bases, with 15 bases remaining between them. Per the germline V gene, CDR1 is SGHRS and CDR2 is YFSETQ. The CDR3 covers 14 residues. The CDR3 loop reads CASKRGGGADTQYF. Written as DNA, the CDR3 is TGCGCCAGCAAACGAGGAGGTGGCGCAGATACGCAGTATTTT.

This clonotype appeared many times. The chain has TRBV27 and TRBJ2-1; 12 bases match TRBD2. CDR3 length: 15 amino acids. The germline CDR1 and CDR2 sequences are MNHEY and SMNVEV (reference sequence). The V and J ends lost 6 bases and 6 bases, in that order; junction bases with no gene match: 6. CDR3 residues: CASRPSGGAGNEQFF. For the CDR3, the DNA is TGTGCCAGCAGGCCTAGCGGGGGGGCAGGCAATGAGCAGTTCTTC.

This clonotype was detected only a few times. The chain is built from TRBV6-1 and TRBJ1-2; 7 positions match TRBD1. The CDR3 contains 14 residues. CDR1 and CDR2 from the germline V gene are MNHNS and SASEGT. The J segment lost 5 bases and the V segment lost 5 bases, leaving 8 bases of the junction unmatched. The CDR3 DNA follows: TGTGCCAGCAGTCCCGGGACAGCCTTTTATGGCTACACCTTC. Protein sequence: CASSPGTAFYGYTF.

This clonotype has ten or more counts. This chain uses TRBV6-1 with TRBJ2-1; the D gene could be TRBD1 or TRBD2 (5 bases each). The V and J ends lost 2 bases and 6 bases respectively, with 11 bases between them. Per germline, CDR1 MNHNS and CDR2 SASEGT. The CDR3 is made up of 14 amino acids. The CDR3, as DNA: TGTGCCAGCAGTGAAATCGGGGCCCGCAATGAGCAGTTCTTC. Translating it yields CASSEIGARNEQFF.

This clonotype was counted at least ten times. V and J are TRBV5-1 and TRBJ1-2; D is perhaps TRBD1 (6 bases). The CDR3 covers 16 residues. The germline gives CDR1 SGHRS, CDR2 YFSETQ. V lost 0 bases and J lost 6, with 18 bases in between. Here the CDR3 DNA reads TGCGCCAGCAGCTTGGAAGTTGGGGGGCCCCTTGATGGCTACACCTTC. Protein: CASSLEVGGPLDGYTF. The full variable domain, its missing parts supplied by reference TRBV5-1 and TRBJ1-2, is KAGVTQTPRYLIKTRGQQVTLSCSPISGHRSVSWYQQTPGQGLQFLFEYFSETQRNKGNFPGRFSGRQFSNSRSEMNVSTLELGDSALYLCASSLEVGGPLDGYTFGSGTRLTVV.

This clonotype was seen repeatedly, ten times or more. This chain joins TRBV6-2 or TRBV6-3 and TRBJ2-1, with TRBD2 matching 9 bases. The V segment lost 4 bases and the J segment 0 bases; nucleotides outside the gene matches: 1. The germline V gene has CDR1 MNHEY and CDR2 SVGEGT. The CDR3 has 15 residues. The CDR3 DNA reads TGTGCCAGCAGTTTGACTAGCGGCTCCTACAATGAGCAGTTCTTC. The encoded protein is CASSLTSGSYNEQFF.

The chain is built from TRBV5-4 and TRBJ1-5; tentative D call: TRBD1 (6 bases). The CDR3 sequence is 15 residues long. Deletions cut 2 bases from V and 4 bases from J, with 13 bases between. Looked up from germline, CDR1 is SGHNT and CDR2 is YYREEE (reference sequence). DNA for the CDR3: TGTGCCAGCAGCTTTGGGGGGGGGGCAAATCAGCCCCAGCATTTT. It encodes CASSFGGGANQPQHF.

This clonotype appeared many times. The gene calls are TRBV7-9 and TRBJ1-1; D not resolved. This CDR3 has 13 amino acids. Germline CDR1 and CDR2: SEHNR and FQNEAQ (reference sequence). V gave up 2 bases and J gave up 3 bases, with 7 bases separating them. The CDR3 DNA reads TGTGCCAGCAGCTTATATGGGTACACTGAAGCTTTCTTT. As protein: CASSLYGYTEAFF.

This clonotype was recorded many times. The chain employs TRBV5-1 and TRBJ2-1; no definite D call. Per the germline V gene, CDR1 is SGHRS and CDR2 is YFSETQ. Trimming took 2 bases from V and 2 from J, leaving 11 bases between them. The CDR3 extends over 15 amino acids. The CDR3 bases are TGCGCCAGCAGCTTTGCGGTGTTGGCCTACAATGAGCAGTTCTTC. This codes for CASSFAVLAYNEQFF.

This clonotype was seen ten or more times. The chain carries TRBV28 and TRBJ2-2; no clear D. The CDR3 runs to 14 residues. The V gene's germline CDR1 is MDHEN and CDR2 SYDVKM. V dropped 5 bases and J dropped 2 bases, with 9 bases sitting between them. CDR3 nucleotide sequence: TGTGCCAGCAGTCTGACCCATAACACCGGGGAGCTGTTTTTT. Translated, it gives CASSLTHNTGELFF.

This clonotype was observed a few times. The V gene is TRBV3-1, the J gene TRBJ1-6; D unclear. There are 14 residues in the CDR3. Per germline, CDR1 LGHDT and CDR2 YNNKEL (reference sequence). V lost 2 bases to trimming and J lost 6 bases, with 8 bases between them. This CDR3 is CASSQMTGNSPLHF. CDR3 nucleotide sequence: TGTGCCAGCAGCCAAATGACGGGTAATTCACCCCTCCACTTT.

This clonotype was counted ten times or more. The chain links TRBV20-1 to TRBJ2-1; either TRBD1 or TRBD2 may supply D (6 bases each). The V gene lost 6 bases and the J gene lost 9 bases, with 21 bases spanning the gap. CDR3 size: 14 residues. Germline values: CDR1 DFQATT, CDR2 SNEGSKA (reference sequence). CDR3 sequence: CSAQRQDAGSEQFF. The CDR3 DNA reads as TGCAGTGCCCAACGACAGGACGCGGGGAGTGAGCAGTTCTTC.

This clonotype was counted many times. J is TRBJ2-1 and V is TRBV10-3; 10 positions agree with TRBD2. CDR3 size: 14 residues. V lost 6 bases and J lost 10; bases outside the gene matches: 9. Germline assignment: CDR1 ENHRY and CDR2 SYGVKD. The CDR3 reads CAISRLTSGSEQFF. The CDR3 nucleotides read TGTGCCATCAGCCGTCTGACTAGCGGGTCCGAGCAGTTCTTC.

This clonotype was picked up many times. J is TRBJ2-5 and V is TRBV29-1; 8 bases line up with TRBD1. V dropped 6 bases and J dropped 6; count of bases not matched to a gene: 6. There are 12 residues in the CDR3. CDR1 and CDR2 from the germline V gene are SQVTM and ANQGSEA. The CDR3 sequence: CSVLDRVKTQYF. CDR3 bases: TGCAGCGTGCTGGACAGGGTAAAGACCCAGTACTTC.

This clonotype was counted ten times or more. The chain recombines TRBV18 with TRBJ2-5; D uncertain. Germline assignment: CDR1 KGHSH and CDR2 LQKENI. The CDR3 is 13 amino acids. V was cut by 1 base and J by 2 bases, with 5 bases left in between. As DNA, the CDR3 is TGTGCCAGCTCACCACAGGAACAAGAGACCCAGTACTTC. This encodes CASSPQEQETQYF.

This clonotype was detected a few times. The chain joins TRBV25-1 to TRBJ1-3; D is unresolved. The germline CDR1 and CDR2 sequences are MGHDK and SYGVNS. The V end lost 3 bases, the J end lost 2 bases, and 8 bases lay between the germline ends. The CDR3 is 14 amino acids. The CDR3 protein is CASSDRLTGNTIYF. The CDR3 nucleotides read TGTGCCAGCAGTGACAGGTTGACTGGAAACACCATATATTTT.